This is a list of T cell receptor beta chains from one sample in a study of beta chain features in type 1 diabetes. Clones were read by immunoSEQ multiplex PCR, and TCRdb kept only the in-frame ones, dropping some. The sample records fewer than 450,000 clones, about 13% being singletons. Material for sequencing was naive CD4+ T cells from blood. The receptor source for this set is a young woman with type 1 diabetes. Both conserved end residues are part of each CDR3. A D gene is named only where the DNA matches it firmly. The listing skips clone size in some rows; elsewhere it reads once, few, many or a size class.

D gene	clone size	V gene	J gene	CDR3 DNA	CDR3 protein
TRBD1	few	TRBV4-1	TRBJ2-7	TGCGCCAGCAGCCGCCCGGGACAGGGGAACGAGCAGTACTTC	CASSRPGQGNEQYF
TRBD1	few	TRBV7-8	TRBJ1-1	TGTGCCAGCAGCTTAAGCTGGGACAGTGAAGCTTTCTTT	CASSLSWDSEAFF
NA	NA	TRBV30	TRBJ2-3	TGTGCCTGGAATCGTCTTGGCACAGATACGCAGTATTTT	CAWNRLGTDTQYF
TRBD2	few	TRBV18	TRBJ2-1	TGTGCCAGCTCACCACCAGGACTAGTCGCCCATGAGCAGTTCTTC	CASSPPGLVAHEQFF
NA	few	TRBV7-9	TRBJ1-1	TGTGCCAGCAGCTTAGCGCTTGGTGGAGACACTGAAGCTTTCTTT	CASSLALGGDTEAFF
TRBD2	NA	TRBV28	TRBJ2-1	TGTGCCAGCAGTTTTTCCACTAGCGGGAGATCTGAGCAGTTCTTC	CASSFSTSGRSEQFF
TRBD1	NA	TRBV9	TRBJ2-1	TGTGCCAGCAGCCCTCAAAAGGGACAGGGAAGTCCCCCACAGTTCTTC	CASSPQKGQGSPPQFF
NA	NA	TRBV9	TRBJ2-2	TGTGCCAGCAGCGTAACGCAGTACACCGGGGAGCTGTTTTTT	CASSVTQYTGELFF
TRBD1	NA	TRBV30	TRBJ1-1	TGTGCCTGGAGTCCCGACAGGGGGGGTTTGACTTTCTTT	CAWSPDRGGLTFF
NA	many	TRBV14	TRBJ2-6	TGTGCCAGCAGCCTTAGCTCTGGGGCCAACGTCCTGACTTTC	CASSLSSGANVLTF
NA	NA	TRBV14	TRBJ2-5	TGTGCCAGCAGCCAATATAACAGGGAAGAGACCCAGTACTTC	CASSQYNREETQYF
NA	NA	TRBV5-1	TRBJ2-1	TGCGCCAGCAGCTTGGCGACTACCAGCAATGAGCAGTTCTTC	CASSLATTSNEQFF
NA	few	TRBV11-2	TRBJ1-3	TGTGCCAGCAGCTTAGATGGGAGCTCTGGAAACACCATATATTTT	CASSLDGSSGNTIYF
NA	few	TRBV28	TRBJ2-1	TGTGCCAGCACCTTGTACGAGGGGGTGCAGTTCTTC	CASTLYEGVQFF
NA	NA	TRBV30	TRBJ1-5	TGTGCCTGGAGTCCGTCCGTAGGGAGTCAGCCCCAGCATTTT	CAWSPSVGSQPQHF
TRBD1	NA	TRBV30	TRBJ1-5	TGTGCCTGGAGTGTCCTCGGAGGGACAGGGGATCAGCCCCAGCATTTT	CAWSVLGGTGDQPQHF